This is a list of T cell receptor beta chains from one sample in a study of T cell responses to AZD1222 COVID-19 vaccine. Repertoires were generated with immunoSEQ multiplex PCR, while TCRdb's copy carries only in-frame clones and drops some. The sample lists under 150,000 clones, over 90% occurring once. The sequences come from peripheral blood, collected on day 0 of AZD1222 vaccination. Every receptor here comes from an adult in good health. CDR3s include the opening cysteine and the closing phenylalanine or tryptophan. D genes are given only for firm matches. For some rows the clone size is stated as once, few or many, or as a class when expanded; others skip it.

clone_size: NA
j_call: TRBJ2-1
v_call: TRBV27
d_call: NA
cdr3_aa: CASSLSAGSVYNEQFF
cdr3_nt: TGTGCCAGCAGTTTATCCGCGGGAAGTGTTTACAATGAGCAGTTCTTC

clone_size: NA
j_call: TRBJ2-4
v_call: TRBV5-6
d_call: NA
cdr3_aa: CASSLATGFGDLAKNIQYF
cdr3_nt: TGTGCCAGCAGCTTGGCTACAGGGTTCGGTGACCTAGCCAAAAACATTCAGTACTTC

clone_size: NA
j_call: TRBJ2-1
v_call: TRBV2
d_call: NA
cdr3_aa: CATRGGSSYNEQFF
cdr3_nt: TGTGCCACCAGGGGGGGCAGCTCCTACAATGAGCAGTTCTTC

clone_size: NA
j_call: TRBJ2-2
v_call: TRBV19
d_call: NA
cdr3_aa: CASTLIPRRAPANTGELFF
cdr3_nt: TGTGCCAGTACCCTTATCCCCCGTCGAGCCCCCGCGAACACCGGGGAGCTGTTTTTT

clone_size: NA
j_call: TRBJ1-5
v_call: TRBV30
d_call: NA
cdr3_aa: CAWSVLSSNQPQHF
cdr3_nt: TGTGCCTGGAGTGTATTGAGTAGCAATCAGCCCCAGCATTTT

clone_size: NA
j_call: TRBJ1-2
v_call: TRBV29-1
d_call: TRBD1
cdr3_aa: CSDRTGAYVGYTF
cdr3_nt: TGCAGCGATAGGACAGGGGCCTATGTCGGCTACACCTTC

clone_size: once
j_call: TRBJ1-5
v_call: TRBV4-1
d_call: TRBD1
cdr3_aa: CASSLGQGRSNQPQHF
cdr3_nt: TGCGCCAGCAGCCTCGGACAGGGCCGGAGCAATCAGCCCCAGCATTTT

clone_size: few
j_call: TRBJ1-1
v_call: TRBV10-3
d_call: NA
cdr3_aa: CAIGPGDNTEAFF
cdr3_nt: TGTGCCATCGGCCCTGGTGATAACACTGAAGCTTTCTTT

clone_size: NA
j_call: TRBJ1-1
v_call: TRBV5-4
d_call: NA
cdr3_aa: CASSLEFRAEAFF
cdr3_nt: TGTGCCAGCAGCTTGGAGTTCCGGGCTGAAGCTTTCTTT

clone_size: NA
j_call: TRBJ2-7
v_call: TRBV28
d_call: NA
cdr3_aa: CASWGGVLSYEQYF
cdr3_nt: TGTGCCAGCTGGGGAGGAGTGCTCTCCTACGAGCAGTACTTC

clone_size: NA
j_call: TRBJ2-2
v_call: TRBV7-8
d_call: TRBD1
cdr3_aa: CASSLPGTGVSGELFF
cdr3_nt: TGTGCCAGCAGCTTACCGGGGACAGGCGTCAGCGGGGAGCTGTTTTTT

clone_size: NA
j_call: TRBJ1-1
v_call: TRBV29-1
d_call: NA
cdr3_aa: CSVAYTQNTEAFF
cdr3_nt: TGCAGCGTTGCGTACACTCAGAACACTGAAGCTTTCTTT

clone_size: NA
j_call: TRBJ1-1
v_call: TRBV5-1
d_call: NA
cdr3_aa: CASSLDGIVEAFF
cdr3_nt: TGCGCCAGCAGCTTGGACGGCATCGTCGAAGCTTTCTTT

clone_size: NA
j_call: TRBJ2-1
v_call: TRBV7-9
d_call: NA
cdr3_aa: CASSLASGDNEQFF
cdr3_nt: TGTGCCAGCAGCTTAGCGTCAGGGGACAATGAGCAGTTCTTC

clone_size: NA
j_call: TRBJ2-3
v_call: TRBV6-5
d_call: NA
cdr3_aa: CASSYRRGSTDTQYF
cdr3_nt: TGTGCCAGCAGTTACCGGAGGGGGAGCACAGATACGCAGTATTTT

clone_size: NA
j_call: TRBJ1-2
v_call: TRBV28
d_call: NA
cdr3_aa: CASERGYGYTF
cdr3_nt: TGTGCCAGCGAAAGGGGTTATGGCTACACCTTC

clone_size: NA
j_call: TRBJ1-2
v_call: TRBV21-1
d_call: NA
cdr3_aa: CASSKSGGTANYGYTF
cdr3_nt: TGTGCCAGCAGCAAAAGCGGGGGAACAGCTAACTATGGCTACACCTTC

clone_size: once
j_call: TRBJ1-5
v_call: TRBV3-1/TRBV3-2
d_call: NA
cdr3_aa: CASSQVGVGVDAQHF
cdr3_nt: TGTGCCAGCAGCCAAGTTGGGGTGGGAGTGGACGCCCAGCATTTT

clone_size: NA
j_call: TRBJ2-1
v_call: TRBV27
d_call: NA
cdr3_aa: CASSSVSSQFF
cdr3_nt: TGTGCCAGCAGTTCCGTTAGCTCGCAGTTCTTC